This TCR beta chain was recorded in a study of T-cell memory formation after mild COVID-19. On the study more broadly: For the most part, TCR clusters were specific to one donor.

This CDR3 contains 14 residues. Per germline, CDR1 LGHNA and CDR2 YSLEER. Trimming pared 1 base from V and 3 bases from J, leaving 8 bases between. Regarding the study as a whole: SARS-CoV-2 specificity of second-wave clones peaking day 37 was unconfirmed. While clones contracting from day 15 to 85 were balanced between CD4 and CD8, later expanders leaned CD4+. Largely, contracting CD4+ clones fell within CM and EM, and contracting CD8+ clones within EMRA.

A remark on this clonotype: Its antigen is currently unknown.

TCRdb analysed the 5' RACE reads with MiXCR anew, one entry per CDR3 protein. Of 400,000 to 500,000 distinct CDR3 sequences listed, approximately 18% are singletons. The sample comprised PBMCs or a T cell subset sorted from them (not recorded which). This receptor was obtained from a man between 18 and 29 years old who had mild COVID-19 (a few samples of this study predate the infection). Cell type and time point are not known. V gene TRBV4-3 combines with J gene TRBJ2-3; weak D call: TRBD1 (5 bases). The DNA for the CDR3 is TGCGCCAGCAGCCAAGCGACAGAGACAGATACGCAGTATTTT. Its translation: CASSQATETDTQYF.